This T cell receptor (beta chain) is drawn from a study of blood T cell repertoires in COVID-19. TCRdb keeps only in-frame clones here, not all; method: immunoSEQ multiplex PCR. The data show 25,000 to 35,000 clones, with 90% to 95% seen just once and roughly 13% held by the top ten. CDR1 and CDR2 from the germline V gene are SGHAT and FQNNGV. The CDR3 extends over 15 amino acids. V lost 2 bases and J 8 bases, leaving 15 bases between the germline ends. Sequencing was carried out using peripheral blood. The TCR was taken from a human donor in a cohort sampled during active COVID-19. This chain uses TRBV11-2 with TRBJ1-4; no firm D call. The CDR3 bases are TGTGCCAGCAGCTTAAGTCGCTATGGAGGGGAAAAACTGTTTTTT. Its translation: CASSLSRYGGEKLFF.